This T cell receptor beta chain emerged from a study of immune cell composition in non-small cell lung cancer. Study-wide context: Most cases were lung adenocarcinoma or squamous cell carcinoma.

There are 13 residues in the CDR3. With 7 bases clipped from V and 1 base from J, the junction kept 3 bases outside the gene matches. Germline CDR1 and CDR2: SNHLY and FYNNEI. This clone was detected only once. Its antigen remains unknown. Method: immunoSEQ multiplex PCR; TCRdb's copy keeps in-frame clones and lacks some. The sample comprises under 3,000 clones, over 60% of which are singletons, and around 12% rests with the top ten. The study, taken as a whole, reports: Tumour-associated clones >0.5% occurred in 25% to 35% of adenocarcinomas, approximately 79% of squamous. Lung squamous cell carcinoma tumours had significantly higher top 10 clone scores and productive clonality than lung adenocarcinoma. No significant correlation existed between pack-years smoked and tumour clonality.

This rearrangement joins TRBV2 to TRBJ2-5, with 7 bases aligning to TRBD1. The sample consisted of lung tumor tissue. This receptor was identified in a human donor with non-small cell lung cancer. The CDR3 reads CASNRGLQETQYF. CDR3 nucleotide sequence: TGTGCCAGCAATAGGGGGCTCCAAGAGACCCAGTACTTC.